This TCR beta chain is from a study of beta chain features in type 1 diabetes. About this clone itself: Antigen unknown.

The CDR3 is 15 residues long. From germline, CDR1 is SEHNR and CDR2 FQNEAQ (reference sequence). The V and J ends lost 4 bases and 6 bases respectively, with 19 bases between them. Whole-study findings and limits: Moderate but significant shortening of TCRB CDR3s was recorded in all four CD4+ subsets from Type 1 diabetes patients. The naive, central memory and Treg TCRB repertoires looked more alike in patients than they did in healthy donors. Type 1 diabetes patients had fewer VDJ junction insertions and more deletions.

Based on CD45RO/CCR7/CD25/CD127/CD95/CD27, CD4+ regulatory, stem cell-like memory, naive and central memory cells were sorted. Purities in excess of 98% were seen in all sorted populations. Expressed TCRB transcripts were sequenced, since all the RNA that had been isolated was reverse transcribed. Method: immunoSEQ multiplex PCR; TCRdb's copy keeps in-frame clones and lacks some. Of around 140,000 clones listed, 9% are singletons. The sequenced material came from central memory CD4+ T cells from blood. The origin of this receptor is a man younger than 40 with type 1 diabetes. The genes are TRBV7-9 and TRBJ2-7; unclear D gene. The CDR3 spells CASSSANSGLSEQYF. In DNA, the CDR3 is TGTGCCAGCAGCTCCGCAAACAGTGGATTAAGCGAGCAGTACTTC.